In this sample, the clone carrying this T cell receptor (beta chain) turned up a few times. These data originate in a study of T cells in Graves' hyperthyroidism and ophthalmopathy. Amplification of TCR beta CDR3 regions used RNA as the template. Using the HTBI primer set, a first-round RT-PCR was run on the TCR CDR3. Via MiXCR, TCRdb re-called the multiplex PCR reads, giving one row per CDR3 protein. The table records 130,000 or so distinct CDR3 sequences, approximately 24% of them present only once. The germline CDR1 and CDR2 sequences are LGHDT and YNNKEL (reference sequence). Trimming removed 4 bases from V and 7 bases from J; junction bases left unmatched: 6. The CDR3 has 16 residues. These patients, aged 18 to 65, had recently diagnosed hyperthyroidism lasting under 2 months. Pregnant or lactating patients were excluded, as were those with uncontrolled infection or other autoimmune disease. Based on clinical symptoms, serum thyroxine and TRAb, thyroid ultrasound and orbital computed tomography, diagnoses were reached.

V is TRBV3-1 and J is TRBJ1-6; 11 positions match TRBD1. The TCR comes from a woman in her forties or fifties with Graves' hyperthyroidism that later progressed to Graves' ophthalmopathy. Sequenced material: blood. CDR3 residues: CASSLGTGGINSPLHF. The DNA for the CDR3 is TGTGCCAGCAGCCTCGGGACAGGGGGTATAAATTCACCCCTCCACTTT.